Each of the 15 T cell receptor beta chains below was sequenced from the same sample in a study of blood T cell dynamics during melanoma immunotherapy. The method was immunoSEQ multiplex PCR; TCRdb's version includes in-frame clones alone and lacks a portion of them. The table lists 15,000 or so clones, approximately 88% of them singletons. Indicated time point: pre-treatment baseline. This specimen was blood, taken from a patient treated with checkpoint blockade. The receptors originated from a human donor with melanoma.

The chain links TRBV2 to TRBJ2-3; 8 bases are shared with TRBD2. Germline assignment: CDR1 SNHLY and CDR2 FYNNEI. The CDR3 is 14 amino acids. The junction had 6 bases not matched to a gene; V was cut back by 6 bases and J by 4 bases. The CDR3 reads CASSAGGGADTQYF. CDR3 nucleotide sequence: TGTGCCAGCAGCGCCGGGGGGGGAGCAGATACGCAGTATTTT.

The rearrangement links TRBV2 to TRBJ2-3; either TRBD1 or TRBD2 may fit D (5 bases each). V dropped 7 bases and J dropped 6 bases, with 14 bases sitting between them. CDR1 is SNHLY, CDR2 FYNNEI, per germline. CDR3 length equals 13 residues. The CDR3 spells CASKQGERDTQYF. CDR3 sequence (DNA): TGTGCCAGCAAACAAGGGGAGCGGGATACGCAGTATTTT. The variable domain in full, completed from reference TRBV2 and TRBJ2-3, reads EPEVTQTPSHQVTQMGQEVILRCVPISNHLYFYWYRQILGQKVEFLVSFYNNEISEKSEIFDDQFSVERPDGSNFTLKIRSTKLEDSAMYFCASKQGERDTQYFGPGTRLTVL.

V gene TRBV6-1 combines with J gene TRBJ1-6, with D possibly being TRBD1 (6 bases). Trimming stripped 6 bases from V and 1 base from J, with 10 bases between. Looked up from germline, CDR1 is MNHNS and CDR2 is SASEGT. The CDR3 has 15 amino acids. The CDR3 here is CASRITGSYNSPLHF. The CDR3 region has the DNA TGTGCCAGCAGGATCACAGGGTCCTATAATTCACCCCTCCACTTT.

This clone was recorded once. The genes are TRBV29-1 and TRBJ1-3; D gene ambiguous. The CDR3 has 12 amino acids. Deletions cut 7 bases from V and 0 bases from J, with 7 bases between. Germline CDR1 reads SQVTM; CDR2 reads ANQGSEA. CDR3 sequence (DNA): TGCAGCGCACATAACTCTGGAAACACCATATATTTT. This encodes CSAHNSGNTIYF.

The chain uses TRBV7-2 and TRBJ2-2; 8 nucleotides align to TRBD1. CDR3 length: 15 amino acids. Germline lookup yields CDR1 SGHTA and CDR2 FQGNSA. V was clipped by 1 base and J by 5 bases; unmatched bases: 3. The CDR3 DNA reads TGTGCCAGCAGCTTAGGACAGGGGTTAACCGGGGAGCTGTTTTTT. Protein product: CASSLGQGLTGELFF.

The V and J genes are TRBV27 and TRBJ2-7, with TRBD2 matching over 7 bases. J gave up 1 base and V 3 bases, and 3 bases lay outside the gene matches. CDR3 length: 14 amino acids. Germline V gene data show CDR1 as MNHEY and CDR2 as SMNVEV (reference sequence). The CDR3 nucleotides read TGTGCCAGCAGTTTGGGGGGGACGTCCTACGAGCAGTACTTC. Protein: CASSLGGTSYEQYF.

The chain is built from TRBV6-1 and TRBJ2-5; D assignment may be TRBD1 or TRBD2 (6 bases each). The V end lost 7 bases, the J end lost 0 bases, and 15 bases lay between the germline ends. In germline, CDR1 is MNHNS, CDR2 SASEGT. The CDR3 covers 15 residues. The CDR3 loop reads CASNRGRGYQETQYF. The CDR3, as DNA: TGTGCCAGCAATCGGGGGCGCGGGTACCAAGAGACCCAGTACTTC.

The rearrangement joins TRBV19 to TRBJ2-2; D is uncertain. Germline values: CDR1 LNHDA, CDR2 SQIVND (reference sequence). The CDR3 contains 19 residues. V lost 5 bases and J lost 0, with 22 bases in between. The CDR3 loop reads CASSRYGGSLNANTGELFF. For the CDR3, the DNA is TGTGCCAGTAGTCGATATGGTGGATCTTTAAACGCGAACACCGGGGAGCTGTTTTTT.

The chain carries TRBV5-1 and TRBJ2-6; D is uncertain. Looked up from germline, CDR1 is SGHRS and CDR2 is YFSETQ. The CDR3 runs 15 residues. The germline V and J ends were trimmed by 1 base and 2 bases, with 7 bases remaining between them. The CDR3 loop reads CASSLIETGANVLTF. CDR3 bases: TGCGCCAGCAGCTTGATCGAGACTGGGGCCAACGTCCTGACTTTC.

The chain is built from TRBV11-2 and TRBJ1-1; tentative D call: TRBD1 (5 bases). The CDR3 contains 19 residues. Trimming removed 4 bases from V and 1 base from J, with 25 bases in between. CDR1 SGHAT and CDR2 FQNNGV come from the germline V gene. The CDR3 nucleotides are TGTGCCAGCAGCTCCCCATTCAAAAAAACCGGGGCAACGAACACTGAAGCTTTCTTT. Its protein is CASSSPFKKTGATNTEAFF.

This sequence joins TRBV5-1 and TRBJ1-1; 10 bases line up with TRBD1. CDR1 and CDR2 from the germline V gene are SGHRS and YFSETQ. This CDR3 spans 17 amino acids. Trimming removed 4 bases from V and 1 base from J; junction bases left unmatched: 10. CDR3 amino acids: CASSQLTWTGGNTEAFF. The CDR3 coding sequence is TGCGCCAGCAGCCAACTAACCTGGACAGGGGGGAACACTGAAGCTTTCTTT.

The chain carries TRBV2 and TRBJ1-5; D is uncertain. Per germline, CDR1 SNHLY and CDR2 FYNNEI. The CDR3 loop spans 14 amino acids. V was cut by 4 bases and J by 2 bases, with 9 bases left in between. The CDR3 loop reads CASSVERGNQPQHF. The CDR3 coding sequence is TGTGCCAGCAGTGTGGAGAGGGGCAATCAGCCCCAGCATTTT.

The CDR3 DNA reads TGTGCCTGGTCAGTAGGGAGTTCCTACGAGCAGTACTTC. This translates into CAWSVGSSYEQYF. V and J are TRBV30 and TRBJ2-7; weak D call: TRBD2 (5 bases). Germline values: CDR1 GTSNPN, CDR2 SVGIG (reference sequence). CDR3 size: 13 residues. V was shortened by 5 bases and J by 1 base, with 12 bases between the two germline ends. Filled out from reference TRBV30 and TRBJ2-7, the complete variable domain reads SQTIHQWPATLVQPVGSPLSLECTVEGTSNPNLYWYRQAAGRGLQLLFYSVGIGQISSEVPQNLSASRPQDRQFILSSKKLLLSDSGFYLCAWSVGSSYEQYFGPGTRLTVT.

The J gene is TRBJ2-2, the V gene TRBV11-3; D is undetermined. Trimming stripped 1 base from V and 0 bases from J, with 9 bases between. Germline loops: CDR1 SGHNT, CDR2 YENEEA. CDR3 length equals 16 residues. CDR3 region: CASSLVGTANTGELFF. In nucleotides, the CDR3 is TGTGCCAGCAGCTTAGTCGGTACAGCGAACACCGGGGAGCTGTTTTTT.

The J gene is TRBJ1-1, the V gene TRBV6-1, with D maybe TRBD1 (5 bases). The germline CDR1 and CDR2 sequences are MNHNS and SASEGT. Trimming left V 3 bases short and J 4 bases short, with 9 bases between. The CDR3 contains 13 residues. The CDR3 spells CASSEWGSTEAFF. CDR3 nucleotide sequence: TGTGCCAGCAGTGAGTGGGGGAGCACTGAAGCTTTCTTT.